A selection of T cell receptor beta chains follows, all from one sample in a study of T cell responses to AZD1222 COVID-19 vaccine. Method: immunoSEQ multiplex PCR; TCRdb's copy keeps in-frame clones and lacks some. Here the sample spans some 130,000 clones, over 80% being singletons. The starting material was peripheral blood, obtained 28 days after the second AZD1222 dose. The source of these receptors is an adult who received the AZD1222 COVID-19 vaccine. Each CDR3 is given with its conserved first and last residue. Each record gives: J gene, V gene, D gene, CDR3 DNA, CDR3 protein. The D gene is left open where the match is weak.

>TRBJ1-2|TRBV19|.
TGTGCCAGTAGTAAACTTCCCGGTAGGGGCTATGGCTACACCTTC
CASSKLPGRGYGYTF
>TRBJ2-1|TRBV7-8|.
TGTGCCAGCAGCTTTGGAGGGGAGCAGTTCTTC
CASSFGGEQFF
>TRBJ1-1|TRBV28|TRBD1
TGTGCCAGCAGTTTACCCGGACAGGGGGCAGGGAACACTGAAGCTTTCTTT
CASSLPGQGAGNTEAFF
>TRBJ1-1|TRBV14|.
TGTGCCAGCAGCCGAACGACAGTAACTGAAGCTTTCTTT
CASSRTTVTEAFF
>TRBJ1-1|TRBV28|.
TGTGCCAGCAGTTTAGTTTTAACAGCCGGGCAAGCTTTCTTT
CASSLVLTAGQAFF
>TRBJ1-2|TRBV28|TRBD1
TGTGCCAGCAGGACAGGGGGGTCAGTCTATGGCTACACCTTC
CASRTGGSVYGYTF
>TRBJ1-3|TRBV7-9|.
TGTGCCAGCAGCTTGCCCTCTGGGCCCATGACGGGCACCATATATTTT
CASSLPSGPMTGTIYF
>TRBJ2-7|TRBV6-6|.
TGTGCCAGCAGTAGGCAAACTGAGCAGTACTTC
CASSRQTEQYF
>TRBJ2-7|TRBV2|.
TGTGCCAGCAAAGGATGGGGCGAGCAGTACTTC
CASKGWGEQYF
>TRBJ1-2|TRBV7-2|.
TGTGCCAGCAGCCACGGACAGAACTATGGCTACACCTTC
CASSHGQNYGYTF